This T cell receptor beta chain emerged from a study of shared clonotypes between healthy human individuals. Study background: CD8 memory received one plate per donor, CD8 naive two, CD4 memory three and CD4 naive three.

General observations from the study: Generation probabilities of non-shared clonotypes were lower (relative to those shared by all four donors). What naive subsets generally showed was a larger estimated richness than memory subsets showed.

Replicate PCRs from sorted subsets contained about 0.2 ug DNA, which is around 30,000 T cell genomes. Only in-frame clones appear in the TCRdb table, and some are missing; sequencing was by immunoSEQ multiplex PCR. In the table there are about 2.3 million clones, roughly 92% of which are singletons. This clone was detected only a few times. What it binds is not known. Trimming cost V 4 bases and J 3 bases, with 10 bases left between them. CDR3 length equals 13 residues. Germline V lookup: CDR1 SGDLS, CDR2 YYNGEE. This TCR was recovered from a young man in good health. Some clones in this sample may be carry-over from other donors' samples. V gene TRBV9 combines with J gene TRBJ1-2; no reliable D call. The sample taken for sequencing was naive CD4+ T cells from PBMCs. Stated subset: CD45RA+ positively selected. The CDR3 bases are TGTGCCAGCAGCCCGGGTAGCGACTATGGCTACACCTTC. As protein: CASSPGSDYGYTF.